This paragraph covers one TCR beta chain sequence. Per the authors' pipeline: Scientists estimated how many nucleated cells there were by amplifying reference gene primers. TCRdb keeps only in-frame clones here, not all; method: immunoSEQ multiplex PCR. D and trimming were read from the DNA, whereas the V and J calls and clone size are those reported in that table. The sample carries tens of thousands of clones, around 88% recorded once. The data were taken from a study of blood T cell repertoires in COVID-19. Study-wide context: PBMCs, B-cell-depleted T cells, or T cells were the source of the cDNA or gDNA that made up the material.

V was trimmed by 5 bases and J by 4 bases, leaving 4 bases between them. Germline V lookup: CDR1 SNHLY, CDR2 FYNNEI. This CDR3 comprises 11 residues. The sequenced sample was peripheral blood. This chain uses TRBV2 with TRBJ2-3; D ambiguous. This TCR derives from a woman in her 70s with acute or convalescent COVID-19. The CDR3 protein is CASSYSDTQYF. In nucleotides, the CDR3 is TGTGCCAGCAGTTATTCAGATACGCAGTATTTT.